This T cell receptor beta chain was sequenced for a study of cytomegalovirus exposure and HLA in healthy donors. Details on this clone: Antigen: not known.

The PCR contained 60 Vbeta and 13 Jbeta primers. Profiling relied on immunoSEQ multiplex PCR, and the TCRdb table lists in-frame clones only, not all of them. The sample lists approximately 180,000 clones; about four fifths were seen once. The CDR3 is 14 residues long. Germline CDR1 reads SEHNR; CDR2 reads FQNEAQ (reference sequence). V was trimmed by 5 bases and J by 4 bases, leaving 12 bases between them. Study-level findings and limits: Productive status was seen about 90% or about 30% of the time for most TCR beta V segments in an earlier analysis. In a later analysis, at a false discovery rate of 0.05, 16,951 TCR beta sequences matched HLA alleles.

This chain joins TRBV7-9 and TRBJ2-1; maybe TRBD1 (6 bases). Sequencing was done on a sample of PBMCs. The sequence was collected from a young woman in good health and CMV-seropositive. The CDR3: CASSPRTDYNEQFF. In nucleotides, the CDR3 is TGTGCCAGCAGCCCCCGGACAGATTACAATGAGCAGTTCTTC.